One and the same sample provided the 21 T cell receptor beta chains below, sequenced in a study of blood T cell repertoires in COVID-19. The method was immunoSEQ multiplex PCR; TCRdb's version includes in-frame clones alone and lacks a portion of them. Of a few hundred thousand clones listed, around nine tenths are singletons. Sequencing was performed on peripheral blood. All receptors come from a man aged 18-30 years with COVID-19, enrolled during active disease.

The chain is built from TRBV24-1 and TRBJ2-7, with 10 bases aligning to TRBD1. The V gene end was trimmed by 3 bases and the J gene end by 5 bases; junction bases not matched to a gene: 3. The CDR3 runs to 14 residues. In germline, CDR1 is KGHDR, CDR2 SFDVKD. CDR3 in amino acids: CATSDAGTGDEQYF. The CDR3, as DNA: TGTGCCACCAGTGATGCCGGGACAGGGGACGAGCAGTACTTC.

For the CDR3, the DNA is TGTGCCAGCAGGGTACAGGGATTAGAGGAAAAACTGTTTTTT. Translated, it gives CASRVQGLEEKLFF. The genes are TRBV2 and TRBJ1-4, with D tentatively TRBD1 (6 bases). V lost 6 bases and J lost 8, with 16 bases in between. The CDR3 sequence is 14 residues long. The germline gives CDR1 SNHLY, CDR2 FYNNEI.

The chain carries TRBV30 and TRBJ1-4; 8 bases fit TRBD1. J gave up 8 bases and V 3 bases, and 5 bases lay outside the gene matches. The CDR3 has 13 residues. Germline V gene sequence: CDR1 GTSNPN, CDR2 SVGIG (reference sequence). CDR3 residues: CAWRGDRSEKLFF. The CDR3 DNA reads as TGTGCCTGGAGGGGGGACAGGTCGGAAAAACTGTTTTTT.

The chain links TRBV30 to TRBJ1-2, with D tentatively TRBD1 (5 bases). Trimming removed 2 bases at V and 8 bases at J, with 12 bases between. This CDR3 is 12 amino acids long. CDR1 and CDR2 from the germline V gene are GTSNPN and SVGIG (reference sequence). This CDR3 is CAWSLGEAGYTF. For the CDR3, the DNA is TGTGCCTGGAGTTTGGGGGAGGCCGGCTACACCTTC.

The V call is TRBV19, the J call TRBJ2-7, with D tentatively TRBD1 (6 bases). The CDR3 totals 13 residues. Germline loops: CDR1 LNHDA, CDR2 SQIVND (reference sequence). V was cut by 8 bases and J by 1 base, with 12 bases left in between. CDR3 in DNA: TGTGCCAGTGGAGACAGGATGTCCTACGAGCAGTACTTC. Its translation: CASGDRMSYEQYF.

The chain couples TRBV3-1 (or the pseudogene TRBV3-2) to TRBJ2-5; 11 bases align to TRBD2. Germline values: CDR1 LGHDT, CDR2 YNNKEL (reference sequence). The ends lost 4 bases at V and 1 base at J; junction bases unmatched: 8. The CDR3 is 17 amino acids. Here the CDR3 reads CASSLPRGTSGQETQYF. The CDR3 nucleotides are TGTGCCAGCAGCCTCCCCCGTGGGACTAGCGGCCAAGAGACCCAGTACTTC.

The chain employs TRBV6-5 and TRBJ1-3; a weak D match, TRBD1 (6 bases). The CDR3 totals 15 residues. Germline V CDR1 and CDR2: MNHEY, SVGAGI. V lost 5 bases and J 4 bases, leaving 15 bases between the germline ends. Here the CDR3 reads CASSPGQNPGNTIYF. The CDR3 nucleotides are TGTGCCAGCAGTCCCGGACAGAACCCCGGAAACACCATATATTTT.

The V call is TRBV2, the J call TRBJ1-1, with 10 bases identical to TRBD1. CDR1 and CDR2 from the germline V gene are SNHLY and FYNNEI. Unmatched junction bases numbered 9, after V lost 10 bases and J lost 4 bases. The CDR3 spans 14 residues. CDR3 coding DNA: TGTGCCACCTCGGTCGGGACAGGGGTCACTGAAGCTTTCTTT. This sequence encodes CATSVGTGVTEAFF.

The rearrangement uses TRBV7-2 and TRBJ2-2; D might be TRBD2 (7 bases). CDR1 SGHTA and CDR2 FQGNSA come from the germline V gene. Trimming removed 5 bases from V and 2 bases from J, with 15 bases in between. This CDR3 contains 16 residues. The CDR3 bases are TGTGCCAGCAGCCGGCGTCGGGGGGCCAACACCGGGGAGCTGTTTTTT. Protein sequence: CASSRRRGANTGELFF.

The V gene is TRBV5-4, the J gene TRBJ2-7; tentatively, D is TRBD1 (5 bases). The CDR3 is 13 amino acids. The V and J ends lost 4 bases and 5 bases respectively, with 13 bases between them. Germline V gene data show CDR1 as SGHNT and CDR2 as YYREEE (reference sequence). In nucleotides, the CDR3 is TGTGCCAGCAGCGGAAACGGACAAGACGAGCAGTACTTC. Its translation is CASSGNGQDEQYF.

This chain connects TRBV11-2 to TRBJ2-5; the match to TRBD1 covers 7 bases. Germline trimming cut 5 bases from V and 5 bases from J; bases unmatched to any gene: 11. The CDR3 is 15 residues long. Germline V CDR1 and CDR2: SGHAT, FQNNGV. CDR3 bases: TGTGCCAGCAGCCCCCAGCAGGGGGTTTGGGAGACCCAGTACTTC. It codes for CASSPQQGVWETQYF. The whole variable domain, remainder taken from reference TRBV11-2 and TRBJ2-5, is EAGVAQSPRYKIIEKRQSVAFWCNPISGHATLYWYQQILGQGPKLLIQFQNNGVVDDSQLPKDRFSAERLKGVDSTLKIQPAKLEDSAVYLCASSPQQGVWETQYFGPGTRLLVL.

The gene calls are TRBV5-6 and TRBJ1-5; the D is unclear. The length of the CDR3 is 16 residues. The germline V gene has CDR1 SGHDT and CDR2 YYEEEE. With 2 bases removed from V and 6 bases from J, the gap between germline ends came to 18 bases. This CDR3 reads CASSFFNSYQSQPQHF. CDR3 nucleotide sequence: TGTGCCAGCAGCTTTTTCAACAGCTATCAGAGTCAGCCCCAGCATTTT.

This chain uses TRBV24-1 with TRBJ2-1; TRBD1 matches at 12 bases. The CDR3 is 18 amino acids. Germline-derived CDR1 and CDR2 are KGHDR and SFDVKD. V was clipped by 4 bases and J by 3 bases; unmatched bases: 9. CDR3 in amino acids: CATSEPGTGGFSYNEQFF. The CDR3 coding sequence is TGTGCCACCAGTGAACCCGGGACAGGGGGCTTTAGCTACAATGAGCAGTTCTTC.

The genes are TRBV6-6 and TRBJ2-7, with 8 bases aligning to TRBD1. The germline CDR1 and CDR2 sequences are MNHNY and SVGAGI (reference sequence). With 6 bases clipped from V and 6 bases from J, the junction kept 13 bases outside the gene matches. This CDR3 is 15 amino acids long. This chain's CDR3 is CASRSTGTGGFEQYF. CDR3 nucleotide sequence: TGTGCCAGCAGATCGACCGGGACAGGTGGATTCGAGCAGTACTTC.

This clone was seen a single time. The V gene is TRBV28, the J gene TRBJ2-6, with D unclear. Germline assignment: CDR1 MDHEN and CDR2 SYDVKM. The CDR3 spans 15 residues. V lost 3 bases, J lost 0 bases, and 6 bases lay in between. The CDR3 loop is CASSFALSGANVLTF. In nucleotides, the CDR3 is TGTGCCAGCAGTTTTGCACTCTCTGGGGCCAACGTCCTGACTTTC.

This chain joins TRBV19 and TRBJ2-2; 11 positions agree with TRBD1. CDR3 length: 15 residues. With V trimmed by 3 bases and J by 7 bases, 4 bases remained unmatched. Germline values: CDR1 LNHDA, CDR2 SQIVND (reference sequence). The CDR3 is CASSMFGTGGGELFF. CDR3 DNA sequence: TGTGCCAGTAGTATGTTTGGGACAGGGGGCGGGGAGCTGTTTTTT. Combining the CDR3 with reference TRBV19 and TRBJ2-2 gives the whole variable domain DGGITQSPKYLFRKEGQNVTLSCEQNLNHDAMYWYRQDPGQGLRLIYYSQIVNDFQKGDIAEGYSVSREKKESFPLTVTSAQKNPTAFYLCASSMFGTGGGELFFGEGSRLTVL.

The chain combines TRBV19 with TRBJ2-3; 7 bases map to TRBD2. The germline V gene encodes CDR1 LNHDA and CDR2 SQIVND (reference sequence). The CDR3 has 16 residues. Trimming at V came to 4 bases and at J to 4 bases, leaving 11 bases not matched to a gene. The CDR3 DNA reads as TGTGCCAGTAGTAATTCCCCAAGCGGGGACCCAGATACGCAGTATTTT. This sequence encodes CASSNSPSGDPDTQYF.

The V gene is TRBV7-2, the J gene TRBJ2-3, with D perhaps matching TRBD1 (6 bases). This CDR3 has 14 amino acids. Trimming took off 3 bases at V and 5 bases at J, with 12 bases between the two ends. Per the germline V gene, CDR1 is SGHTA and CDR2 is FQGNSA. The CDR3 loop is CASSFWTELDTQYF. In nucleotides, the CDR3 is TGTGCCAGCAGCTTTTGGACAGAGTTAGATACGCAGTATTTT. Full variable domain (missing parts from reference TRBV7-2 and TRBJ2-3): GAGVSQSPSNKVTEKGKDVELRCDPISGHTALYWYRQSLGQGLEFLIYFQGNSAPDKSGLPSDRFSAERTGGSVSTLTIQRTQQEDSAVYLCASSFWTELDTQYFGPGTRLTVL.

The rearrangement uses TRBV6-5 and TRBJ2-1; TRBD1 matches at 8 bases. With V trimmed by 7 bases and J by 4 bases, 6 bases remained unmatched. Looked up from germline, CDR1 is MNHEY and CDR2 is SVGAGI. This CDR3 comprises 14 residues. In DNA form, the CDR3 reads TGTGCCAGCACGGGGGACAGGCCATACAATGAGCAGTTCTTC. This encodes CASTGDRPYNEQFF.

The chain is built from TRBV19 and TRBJ2-7, with TRBD2 identical over 12 bases. Germline assignment: CDR1 LNHDA and CDR2 SQIVND (reference sequence). The CDR3 extends over 15 amino acids. With V trimmed by 4 bases and J by 3 bases, 4 bases remained unmatched. The CDR3 reads CASSTGLAGLYEQYF. Written as DNA, the CDR3 is TGTGCCAGTAGTACCGGACTAGCGGGGCTCTACGAGCAGTACTTC.

The chain joins TRBV9 to TRBJ2-1; D perhaps matches TRBD2 (5 bases). CDR1 and CDR2 (germline): SGDLS, YYNGEE. V lost 3 bases and J lost 13, with 14 bases in between. This CDR3 is 12 amino acids long. CDR3 in amino acids: CASSEPPRAQFF. The DNA for the CDR3 is TGTGCCAGCAGCGAACCCCCGCGGGCCCAGTTCTTC.